The 24 T cell receptor beta chains presented below share a single source sample, sequenced in a study of OX40 agonist ivuxolimab in advanced cancers. Generated by immunoSEQ multiplex PCR, the TCRdb table keeps only in-frame clones and is missing some. The sample contains more than 45,000 clones, about nine tenths of which appear only once. The specimen comprised CD4+ or CD8+ T cells sorted from blood, sampled in a trial of the OX40 agonist ivuxolimab. The receptor set was obtained from an adult with an advanced solid tumor such as melanoma, head and neck, liver or kidney cancer.

This chain joins TRBV5-6 and TRBJ2-3; D is undetermined. CDR3 length equals 11 residues. Germline V CDR1 and CDR2: SGHDT, YYEEEE. Between the trimmed V and J ends, which lost 2 bases and 6 bases, there was a span of 4 bases. CDR3: CASSFWDTQYF. Written as DNA, the CDR3 is TGTGCCAGCAGCTTTTGGGATACGCAGTATTTT.

The chain recombines TRBV7-2 with TRBJ2-7; 11 bases fit TRBD2. From germline, CDR1 is SGHTA and CDR2 FQGNSA. V lost 2 bases and J lost 4; bases outside the gene matches: 7. This CDR3 comprises 16 residues. CDR3: CASSLTPLAGVYEQYF. Here the CDR3 DNA reads TGTGCCAGCAGCTTAACCCCACTAGCGGGGGTGTACGAGCAGTACTTC.

The J gene is TRBJ2-5, the V gene TRBV15; D gene uncertain. Germline assignment: CDR1 LNHNV and CDR2 YYDKDF (reference sequence). The CDR3 sequence is 13 residues long. The V gene lost 8 bases and the J gene lost 1 base, with 11 bases spanning the gap. This chain's CDR3 is CATAWEVQETQYF. DNA for the CDR3: TGTGCCACCGCGTGGGAAGTCCAAGAGACCCAGTACTTC.

This clone was counted between two and nine times. J is TRBJ1-5 and V is TRBV6-1; no reliable D call. Trimming left V 8 bases short and J 2 bases short, with 10 bases between. In germline, CDR1 is MNHNS, CDR2 SASEGT. The CDR3 length is 13 residues. CDR3 protein: CASWATGNQPQHF. In DNA, the CDR3 is TGTGCCAGCTGGGCTACGGGCAATCAGCCCCAGCATTTT.

The V gene is TRBV19, the J gene TRBJ1-3; D remains ambiguous. Trimming stripped 5 bases from V and 8 bases from J, with 13 bases between. CDR3 length: 13 amino acids. In germline, CDR1 is LNHDA, CDR2 SQIVND (reference sequence). This CDR3 is CASSPPGADTIYF. CDR3 in DNA: TGTGCCAGTAGTCCCCCCGGCGCGGACACCATATATTTT.

The chain combines TRBV11-2 with TRBJ2-1; a possible D gene is TRBD1 (6 bases). This CDR3 comprises 13 residues. Germline assignment: CDR1 SGHAT and CDR2 FQNNGV. V was clipped by 5 bases and J by 1 base, with 6 bases between them. CDR3 bases: TGTGCCAGCAGCAGGGGGTCCTACAATGAGCAGTTCTTC. Amino acids: CASSRGSYNEQFF.

V is TRBV5-1 and J is TRBJ2-7, with unresolved D. Germline V CDR1 and CDR2: SGHRS, YFSETQ. V gave up 4 bases and J gave up 2 bases, with 13 bases separating them. The CDR3 extends over 14 amino acids. The CDR3 DNA is TGCGCCAGCAGCCCCGCCGTCGGAACCTACGAGCAGTACTTC. This encodes CASSPAVGTYEQYF.

The sample holds one count of this clone. The V and J genes are TRBV5-4 and TRBJ1-2; D unclear. Germline-derived CDR1 and CDR2 are SGHNT and YYREEE (reference sequence). Trimming took 0 bases from V and 4 from J, leaving 7 bases between them. CDR3 length equals 13 residues. The CDR3 protein is CASSLEDSYGYTF. The CDR3 coding sequence is TGTGCCAGCAGCTTGGAAGATTCCTATGGCTACACCTTC.

The J gene is TRBJ2-3, the V gene TRBV6-5; 8 nucleotides align to TRBD1. Germline lookup yields CDR1 MNHEY and CDR2 SVGAGI. This CDR3 is 14 amino acids long. V lost 11 bases and J lost 1; bases outside the gene matches: 8. The DNA for the CDR3 is TGTGCCTCAACGCCGACAGGGGGCACAGATACGCAGTATTTT. Translated, it gives CASTPTGGTDTQYF.

The chain joins TRBV5-4 to TRBJ2-2, with a weak D call TRBD2 (6 bases). The CDR3 runs 13 residues. Trimming took 2 bases from V and 6 from J, leaving 8 bases between them. CDR1 and CDR2 (germline): SGHNT, YYREEE (reference sequence). The CDR3 region is CASSFWGAGELFF. In DNA, the CDR3 is TGTGCCAGCAGCTTTTGGGGGGCCGGGGAGCTGTTTTTT.

The rearrangement links TRBV27 to TRBJ2-1, with D maybe TRBD2 (6 bases). V was pared by 6 bases and J by 0 bases, with 15 bases between. Germline V gene data show CDR1 as MNHEY and CDR2 as SMNVEV (reference sequence). The CDR3 totals 16 residues. The CDR3 here is CASSHSGGYSYNEQFF. The CDR3 DNA reads as TGTGCCAGCAGCCACTCCGGGGGATACTCCTACAATGAGCAGTTCTTC.

CDR3 DNA sequence: TGTGCCAGCAGCCGGGACCGGAGCTACACCTTC. It yields the protein CASSRDRSYTF. The chain is built from TRBV13 and TRBJ1-2; the D gene is possibly TRBD1 (5 bases). The V end was cut by 5 bases, the J end by 9 bases, with 10 bases between. Per germline, CDR1 PRHDT and CDR2 FYEKMQ (reference sequence). The CDR3 totals 11 residues. The variable domain in full, completed from reference TRBV13 and TRBJ1-2, reads AAGVIQSPRHLIKEKRETATLKCYPIPRHDTVYWYQQGPGQDPQFLISFYEKMQSDKGSIPDRFSAQQFSDYHSELNMSSLELGDSALYFCASSRDRSYTFGSGTRLTVV.

CDR3: CASSLGEGNEQFF. The CDR3 DNA reads TGCGCCAGCAGCCTAGGGGAGGGCAATGAGCAGTTCTTC. The gene calls are TRBV4-1 and TRBJ2-1; 7 bases map to TRBD2. V trimming: 4 bases; J trimming: 6 bases; junction bases outside the gene matches: 3. The CDR3 has 13 residues. The germline CDR1 and CDR2 sequences are MGHRA and YSYEKL.

The chain carries TRBV10-3 and TRBJ2-7; 7 positions agree with TRBD1. The CDR3 loop spans 14 amino acids. V gave up 5 bases and J gave up 6 bases; unmatched junction bases: 10. Looked up from germline, CDR1 is ENHRY and CDR2 is SYGVKD. The CDR3 sequence is CAISSGTAPAEQYF. CDR3 DNA sequence: TGTGCCATCAGTTCCGGGACAGCACCGGCCGAGCAGTACTTC.

The J gene is TRBJ2-3, the V gene TRBV2; TRBD1 aligns across 7 bases. J lost 0 bases, V lost 1 base, and 1 base had no gene match. The CDR3 runs 15 residues. CDR1 and CDR2 (germline): SNHLY, FYNNEI. The CDR3 sequence is CASSEGGQSTDTQYF. Written as DNA, the CDR3 is TGTGCCAGCAGTGAAGGGGGACAGAGCACAGATACGCAGTATTTT.

The V gene is TRBV27, the J gene TRBJ2-1; D not resolved. Per germline, CDR1 MNHEY and CDR2 SMNVEV (reference sequence). Trimming removed 8 bases from V and 7 bases from J, with 12 bases in between. The CDR3 loop spans 12 amino acids. The CDR3 is CASESLQNEQFF. CDR3 sequence (DNA): TGTGCCAGCGAGTCCCTCCAGAATGAGCAGTTCTTC.

The chain uses TRBV7-9 and TRBJ2-5; D ambiguous. The CDR3 runs to 14 residues. V was trimmed by 4 bases and J by 0 bases, leaving 9 bases between them. Germline V gene sequence: CDR1 SEHNR, CDR2 FQNEAQ (reference sequence). This CDR3 is CASSSAEYQETQYF. The CDR3 DNA reads as TGTGCCAGCAGCTCCGCCGAGTACCAAGAGACCCAGTACTTC.

The rearrangement uses TRBV28 and TRBJ2-1; maybe TRBD2 (5 bases). V lost 5 bases and J lost 2, with 16 bases in between. The CDR3 runs 16 residues. Germline V gene sequence: CDR1 MDHEN, CDR2 SYDVKM. CDR3 nucleotides: TGTGCCAGCAGTAGTTTAGAGGGCCGGACCTACAATGAGCAGTTCTTC. This translates into CASSSLEGRTYNEQFF.

CDR3 amino acids: CASTPLGGTGVNEQFF. The CDR3 region has the DNA TGTGCCAGCACCCCTCTGGGGGGCACGGGGGTCAATGAGCAGTTCTTC. This sequence joins TRBV11-2 and TRBJ2-1; tentatively, D is TRBD1 or TRBD2 (6 bases each). The CDR3 totals 16 residues. Trimming removed 7 bases at V and 6 bases at J, with 22 bases between. Germline V CDR1 and CDR2: SGHAT, FQNNGV.

The chain employs TRBV7-3 and TRBJ2-1, with TRBD2 matching over 11 bases. The V and J ends lost 5 bases and 13 bases, in that order; junction bases with no gene match: 7. The V gene's germline CDR1 is SGHTA and CDR2 FQGTGA. The CDR3 has 13 amino acids. This chain's CDR3 is CASSPSGRSHQFF. CDR3 nucleotide sequence: TGTGCCAGCAGCCCTAGCGGGAGGTCCCACCAGTTCTTC.

This clone was detected only a few times. The rearrangement links TRBV19 to TRBJ1-1, with D unresolved. CDR1 and CDR2 (germline): LNHDA, SQIVND (reference sequence). This CDR3 is built from 13 residues. The germline V and J ends were trimmed by 5 bases and 8 bases, with 15 bases remaining between them. The CDR3 coding sequence is TGTGCCAGTAGTGCCGGAAACGGGTTAGAAGCTTTCTTT. It codes for CASSAGNGLEAFF.

This clone has a single count. This chain joins TRBV6-5 and TRBJ2-1, with 7 bases matching TRBD1. Germline V lookup: CDR1 MNHEY, CDR2 SVGAGI. The CDR3 extends over 12 amino acids. Trimming cost V 8 bases and J 3 bases; bases outside gene matches: 1. CDR3 sequence reads: CASGQVYNEQFF. The CDR3 DNA reads TGTGCCAGCGGACAGGTCTACAATGAGCAGTTCTTC.

This sequence joins TRBV5-6 and TRBJ2-4; D is unclear. Germline V CDR1 and CDR2: SGHDT, YYEEEE. This CDR3 contains 14 residues. Trimming removed 4 bases from V and 8 bases from J, with 16 bases in between. CDR3 residues: CASSSDAGSYIQYF. CDR3 in DNA: TGTGCCAGCAGCAGCGACGCCGGGTCGTACATTCAGTACTTC.

Concerning this clone itself: The same CDR3 arises from other DNA sequences in this sample as well. In DNA form, the CDR3 reads TGTGCCAGCAGCTCTAGCGGGGGCTCGGAGACCCAGTACTTC. It codes for CASSSSGGSETQYF. The V call is TRBV7-6, the J call TRBJ2-5; 10 bases are shared with TRBD2. The CDR3 is 14 amino acids. The V gene end was trimmed by 4 bases and the J gene end by 5 bases; junction bases not matched to a gene: 4. The germline gives CDR1 SGHVS, CDR2 FNYEAQ.